The following is a T cell receptor beta chain sequence with its context. Its antigen remains unidentified. V was pared by 11 bases and J by 4 bases, with 15 bases between. The CDR3 totals 13 residues. Germline lookup yields CDR1 LNHDA and CDR2 SQIVND (reference sequence). Via MiXCR, TCRdb re-called the RT-PCR reads, giving one row per CDR3 protein. The sample contains 450,000 to 700,000 distinct CDR3 sequences, around 13% of which appear only once. This record comes from a study of response to subunit inactivated influenza vaccine. Overall study findings and caveats: A suggestion made by the authors is that each seasonal influenza vaccination recruits few new T cells.

The chain has TRBV19 and TRBJ1-3; D call uncertain. This receptor was obtained from a man between 45 and 60 years old who received an inactivated influenza vaccine. The starting material was PBMCs from blood, obtained 11 to 12 days after vaccination. CDR3 sequence reads: CASRITLGNTIYF. CDR3 DNA sequence: TGTGCCTCGAGGATAACCTTGGGAAACACCATATATTTT.